This is a list of T cell receptor beta chains from one sample in a study of blood T cells in healthy people across ages. TCRdb ran MiXCR on the 5' RACE reads and lists one entry per CDR3 protein. The sample has fewer than 750,000 distinct CDR3 sequences, roughly half seen once. The sequencing input was blood. The receptors were gathered from a woman older than 75 in good health. The CDR3 runs from the conserved cysteine through the conserved F or W. The D gene is left open where the match is weak. Only some rows state a clone size, as once, few, many or a class for expanded clones.

TGTGCCAGCAACACGGTGGCAGATACGCAGTATTTT CASNTVADTQYF TRBJ2-3 . TRBV12-3/TRBV12-4 .
TGTGCCAGCAGCTCTGGACTAGCAGGCTACGAGCAGTACTTC CASSSGLAGYEQYF TRBJ2-7 many TRBV3-1 TRBD2
TGTGCCAGCAACCTCGGGGGTTACGAGCAGTACTTC CASNLGGYEQYF TRBJ2-7 . TRBV5-6 .
TGCGCCAGCAGCCCGACCCGGGACGGGGCCTCGAACTATGGCTACACCTTC CASSPTRDGASNYGYTF TRBJ1-2 . TRBV4-1 .
TGCAGTGCCGGACTAGCGGGAGGTAACGAGCAGTACTTC CSAGLAGGNEQYF TRBJ2-7 . TRBV20-1 TRBD2
TGCAGTGCTAGAGGAGGGGTAGGGGACCAAGAGACCCAGTACTTC CSARGGVGDQETQYF TRBJ2-5 . TRBV20-1 .
TGTGCCAGCAGCTTAGACGGTGGCGTCTTTCGGAACACCATATATTTT CASSLDGGVFRNTIYF TRBJ1-3 . TRBV7-2 .
TGCGCCAGCAGCATCCCCACGGGCTTGCTCGACATTCAGTACTTC CASSIPTGLLDIQYF TRBJ2-4 many TRBV5-1 .
TGTGTCAGCAGTTACTCGATGCTCCAAGAGACCCAATACTTC CVSSYSMLQETQYF TRBJ2-5 . TRBV6-5 .
TGTGCCAGCAGCATCCAGACAGGGAAAGAGTACGAGCAGTACTTC CASSIQTGKEYEQYF TRBJ2-7 few TRBV11-2 TRBD1
TGTGCCAGCAGTTACTCCGACTCCACAGATACGCAGTATTTT CASSYSDSTDTQYF TRBJ2-3 few TRBV6-2/TRBV6-3 .
TGTGCCAGCAGTCCACCGGGACGATATAATTCACCCCTCCACTTT CASSPPGRYNSPLHF TRBJ1-6 . TRBV2 .
TGTGCCAGCAGCCCCTTAAACACCGGGGAGCTGTTTTTT CASSPLNTGELFF TRBJ2-2 many TRBV7-2 .
TGTGCCATCAGTTCGGGGGACACAGATACGCAGTATTTT CAISSGDTDTQYF TRBJ2-3 many TRBV10-3 .
TGTGCCAGCAGCGTAGACCCCAATCCCCGACAAGTCTACGAGCAGTACTTC CASSVDPNPRQVYEQYF TRBJ2-7 once TRBV9 .
TGTGCCAGCAGCCCGCAGGGCCGACTAGCGGGGATCTACGAGCAGTACTTC CASSPQGRLAGIYEQYF TRBJ2-7 . TRBV7-9 TRBD2
TGTGCCAGCAGTTTAGCGGCAGGGGCACTAAACATTCAGTACTTC CASSLAAGALNIQYF TRBJ2-4 . TRBV12-3/TRBV12-4 .
TGTGCCATCAGTGAGGGGAGACTAACGCTAGCCAAAAACATTCAGTACTTC CAISEGRLTLAKNIQYF TRBJ2-4 . TRBV10-3 .
TGTGCCAGCTCACCAGGACGAGATCAGCCCCAGCATTTT CASSPGRDQPQHF TRBJ1-5 few TRBV18 .
TGCGCCAGCATGGATAGCGGGGTACCTGAAGAGACCCAGTACTTC CASMDSGVPEETQYF TRBJ2-5 many TRBV5-1 TRBD2
TGTGCCAGCAGCTACCTCGGGACAAATTACGAGCAGTACTTC CASSYLGTNYEQYF TRBJ2-7 . TRBV3-1 .
TGCAGCAAATACAGAATAAAGTACTTC CSKYRIKYF TRBJ2-7 once TRBV29-1 .
TGCGCCAGCAGCTTTCGCCCCGAAGGCGCAGATACGCAGTATTTT CASSFRPEGADTQYF TRBJ2-3 . TRBV5-1 .
TGTGCCAGCAGTTACGGGGGGAGGGCAGATACGCAGTATTTT CASSYGGRADTQYF TRBJ2-3 few TRBV6-6 TRBD2
TGTGCCAGCTCACCCCCGAGTGGGGGCGGTGAAAATGAGCAGTTCTTC CASSPPSGGGENEQFF TRBJ2-1 . TRBV18 .
TGTGCCAGCAGCCCCCTGTCTGCGTGGACTAGCGGGAACACCGGGGAGCTGTTTTTT CASSPLSAWTSGNTGELFF TRBJ2-2 . TRBV9 TRBD2
TGTGCCAGCAGTTTGGGGAGCGATCAGCCCCAGCATTTT CASSLGSDQPQHF TRBJ1-5 many TRBV7-2 .
TGTGCCAGCAGTGAAACAGGCGTTGCCTACAATGAGCAGTTCTTC CASSETGVAYNEQFF TRBJ2-1 . TRBV2 .
TGTGCCAGCAGCAAGAGGGACACCAGATGGGGTCAGTACTTC CASSKRDTRWGQYF TRBJ2-7 . TRBV6-2/TRBV6-3 .
TGTGCCAGCACCCTAAGGATTGACGGGAGCTCCTACGAGCAGTACTTC CASTLRIDGSSYEQYF TRBJ2-7 many TRBV7-8 .
TGTGCCAGGAGGGGGACCCTAGGGAACATTCAGTACTTC CARRGTLGNIQYF TRBJ2-4 . TRBV2 .
TGTGCCAGCAGCTTCTGGCCCCCGTCGGCCCACGAGCAGTACTTC CASSFWPPSAHEQYF TRBJ2-7 . TRBV5-6 .
TGCAGCGTTGAGGAAGGGGGACTAAGGGAGACCCAGTACTTC CSVEEGGLRETQYF TRBJ2-5 . TRBV29-1 .
TGCGCCAGCATGGTAGGCCCTGATTTCTACGAGCAGTACTTC CASMVGPDFYEQYF TRBJ2-7 . TRBV5-1 .
TGTGCCAGCAGCTGGGGGGGACAAGGGAGTAATGAGCAGTACTTC CASSWGGQGSNEQYF TRBJ2-7 once TRBV5-6 .
TGCAGTGCTAGAGATGGGATCAGGATTAGCTATGGCTACACCTTC CSARDGIRISYGYTF TRBJ1-2 once TRBV20-1 .
TGTGCCAGCAGCCTTACGGGGGGCTTCCTCTACAATGAGCAGTTCTTC CASSLTGGFLYNEQFF TRBJ2-1 many TRBV7-9 .
TGCGCCAGCAGCCAGGGACAGGGGCGAGAAAAACTGTTTTTT CASSQGQGREKLFF TRBJ1-4 many TRBV4-1 TRBD1
TGTGCCAGCTCCAGACCGGGACTAGCGGGGGCCTACGAGCAGTACTTC CASSRPGLAGAYEQYF TRBJ2-7 many TRBV27 TRBD2
TGTGCCAGCAGCCGAGGGAATGGGAACACTGAAGCTTTCTTT CASSRGNGNTEAFF TRBJ1-1 few TRBV7-3 .
TGTGCCAGCAGTCCCGGGACAAGGGTTTCACCCCTCCACTTT CASSPGTRVSPLHF TRBJ1-6 many TRBV12-3/TRBV12-4 .
TGTGCCAGCAGCCAAGGGGTCCTAGCGGGGAGCTACGAGCAGTACTTC CASSQGVLAGSYEQYF TRBJ2-7 . TRBV11-1 TRBD2
TGTGCCAGCAGCCACAGGGATTGGGAAACTGAAGCTTTCTTT CASSHRDWETEAFF TRBJ1-1 many TRBV12-3/TRBV12-4 .
TGCGCCAGCAGCCTCCACGGCGGAGCGGCATACAATGAGCAGTTCTTC CASSLHGGAAYNEQFF TRBJ2-1 . TRBV4-3 .
TGCGCCAGCAGCCCAATCAGGGGGGCGAGACTTAAGACGGTTAATGAAAAACTGTTTTTT CASSPIRGARLKTVNEKLFF TRBJ1-4 . TRBV5-1 TRBD1
TGCAGTGCTAACAGGGGGCAGGAAAAACTGTTTTTT CSANRGQEKLFF TRBJ1-4 . TRBV20-1 TRBD1
TGTGCCAGCAGACCCCTAGTTTTAGGGAGCCGCGGCGAGCAGTACTTC CASRPLVLGSRGEQYF TRBJ2-7 . TRBV27 .
TGCGCCAGCAGCGTGGATAGTGTTCAGCCCCAGCATTTT CASSVDSVQPQHF TRBJ1-5 . TRBV5-1 .
TGCAGTGCCGGGACTAGCTGGGACAATGAGCAGTTCTTC CSAGTSWDNEQFF TRBJ2-1 . TRBV20-1 TRBD2
TGTGCCAGCAGTGCACGGACAGACGGGGGCTACACCTTC CASSARTDGGYTF TRBJ1-2 many TRBV25-1 .
TGCAGCGTTTTCGAGGGGAGAATCTATGGCTACACCTTC CSVFEGRIYGYTF TRBJ1-2 . TRBV29-1 .
TGCGCCAGCAGCCAAGATGAGGGCAGGGTTTATGGCTACACCTTC CASSQDEGRVYGYTF TRBJ1-2 few TRBV4-1 .